One sample yielded the 24 T cell receptor beta chains listed below, sequenced in a study of response to subunit inactivated influenza vaccine. From the RT-PCR reads, TCRdb called clonotypes with MiXCR, one entry per CDR3 protein. There are 500,000 to 600,000 distinct CDR3 sequences in the sample; over 9.5% occur only once, and roughly a tenth lies in the top ten. Sequences were derived from PBMCs from blood, sampled on the day of vaccination. These receptor sequences come from a man aged 50 to 60 who received an inactivated influenza vaccine.

This clonotype turned up a few times. This sequence joins TRBV2 and TRBJ2-5; D gene unclear. CDR1 SNHLY and CDR2 FYNNEI come from the germline V gene. V lost 1 base and J 3 bases, leaving 15 bases between the germline ends. The CDR3 runs 16 residues. CDR3 sequence (DNA): TGTGCCAGCAGTGAAGGCCCGACCAGACCGAAAGAGACCCAGTACTTC. It translates to CASSEGPTRPKETQYF.

This clonotype was recorded at least ten times. The chain employs TRBV4-1 and TRBJ1-5; D call uncertain. Germline assignment: CDR1 MGHRA and CDR2 YSYEKL. This CDR3 spans 14 amino acids. Trimming took off 3 bases at V and 2 bases at J, with 8 bases between the two ends. As DNA, the CDR3 is TGCGCCAGCAGCCAGGGATTGGGCAATCAGCCCCAGCATTTT. Translated, it gives CASSQGLGNQPQHF.

The chain uses TRBV20-1 and TRBJ2-1; D is possibly TRBD2 (7 bases). There are 13 residues in the CDR3. Germline V gives CDR1 DFQATT, CDR2 SNEGSKA (reference sequence). CDR3 nucleotide sequence: TGCAGCCCCGGGGGGCGGCCCTACAATGAGCAGTTCTTC. This gives the protein CSPGGRPYNEQFF.

The chain combines TRBV6-5 with TRBJ1-5; 9 bases map to TRBD1. Germline-derived CDR1 and CDR2 are MNHEY and SVGAGI. Losses at the gene ends were 4 bases for V and 4 bases for J; bases not matched to a gene: 5. The CDR3 has 15 residues. The DNA of the CDR3 is TGTGCCAGCAGTTTCGGGACAGGGCATAATCAGCCCCAGCATTTT. This translates into CASSFGTGHNQPQHF.

This clonotype was counted only a few times. The J gene is TRBJ2-1, the V gene TRBV11-2, with a weak D call TRBD2 (6 bases). V was cut by 4 bases and J by 2 bases, with 12 bases left in between. The CDR3 covers 15 residues. Germline V gene sequence: CDR1 SGHAT, CDR2 FQNNGV. The chain's CDR3 is CASSSPRGPYNEQFF. The CDR3 DNA reads TGTGCCAGCAGCTCCCCGCGGGGACCCTACAATGAGCAGTTCTTC.

Of note for this clonotype: Possible read error: a much larger clone is one base away. This chain connects TRBV5-1 to TRBJ2-2; D possibly corresponds to TRBD2 (6 bases). CDR1 SGHRS and CDR2 YFSETQ come from the germline V gene. CDR3 length: 15 amino acids. Here the CDR3 reads CASRGGLANTVELFF. The CDR3 DNA sequence: TGCGCCAGCAGGGGGGGACTGGCGAACACCGTGGAGCTGTTTTTT.

A few counts support this clonotype. V is TRBV25-1 and J is TRBJ1-2; possibly TRBD1 for D (5 bases). Germline CDR1 MGHDK, CDR2 SYGVNS. V was cut by 6 bases and J by 0 bases, with 11 bases left in between. The CDR3 extends over 14 amino acids. The CDR3 nucleotides are TGTGCCAGCAGACCGGGACTTTCTAACTATGGCTACACCTTC. Encoded protein: CASRPGLSNYGYTF.

This clonotype was counted between two and nine times. This chain links TRBV12-3 or TRBV12-4 with TRBJ2-1; 8 bases are shared with TRBD2. J lost 0 bases, V lost 7 bases, and 8 bases had no gene match. This CDR3 region has 16 residues. CDR3 residues: CASTFSGGLSYNEQFF. CDR3 DNA: TGTGCCAGCACCTTCAGCGGGGGCCTCTCCTACAATGAGCAGTTCTTC.

Worth noting for this clonotype: Compared with germline, one end of the junction differs, possibly owing to a read error. The chain employs TRBV6-2 or TRBV6-3 and TRBJ2-7; possible D gene TRBD2, 6 bases. CDR1 is MNHEY and CDR2 is SVGEGT in the germline V gene. The CDR3 covers 13 residues. The CDR3 DNA is TGTGCCAGCAATCCGGCGGGGTCCTCCGAGCAGTACTTC. The encoded protein is CASNPAGSSEQYF.

This clonotype appeared many times. The chain links TRBV6-1 to TRBJ2-1; D is unresolved. Germline assignment: CDR1 MNHNS and CDR2 SASEGT. V shed 6 bases and J shed 3 bases, with 9 bases lying between them. The CDR3 runs to 13 residues. CDR3 sequence: CASRGIGYNEQFF. The CDR3 DNA follows: TGTGCCAGCAGAGGAATCGGCTACAATGAGCAGTTCTTC.

Only a few counts were recorded for this clonotype. The rearrangement uses TRBV3-1 and TRBJ2-5; D tentatively fits TRBD1 or TRBD2 (5 bases each). The V gene lost 8 bases and the J gene lost 4 bases, with 14 bases spanning the gap. The CDR3 consists of 13 residues. Germline values: CDR1 LGHDT, CDR2 YNNKEL (reference sequence). CDR3 amino acids: CASARWDAETQYF. As DNA, the CDR3 is TGTGCCAGCGCCCGCTGGGACGCAGAGACCCAGTACTTC.

The chain is built from TRBV12-3 or TRBV12-4 and TRBJ1-1; the D is unclear. With 6 bases removed from V and 4 bases from J, the gap between germline ends came to 12 bases. The CDR3 has 13 residues. CDR3 nucleotides: TGTGCCAGCAGAAGAGGTACAGCCACTGAAGCTTTCTTT. It translates to CASRRGTATEAFF.

The chain is built from TRBV9 and TRBJ1-5; D may be TRBD1 (5 bases). V shed 8 bases and J shed 5 bases, with 20 bases lying between them. This CDR3 is built from 15 residues. Germline assignment: CDR1 SGDLS and CDR2 YYNGEE. The CDR3 DNA sequence: TGTGCCAGTTCCCCCATTGGGGGACCCGATCAGCCCCAGCATTTT. As protein: CASSPIGGPDQPQHF.

This clonotype has a count of ten or more. The rearrangement links TRBV6-5 to TRBJ2-7, with D uncertain. Deletions cut 0 bases from V and 3 bases from J, with 6 bases between. The CDR3 has 13 amino acids. Germline CDR1 and CDR2: MNHEY and SVGAGI. In nucleotides, the CDR3 is TGTGCCAGCAGTTACTCTACCGGCTACGAGCAGTACTTC. Residues: CASSYSTGYEQYF.

The rearrangement links TRBV20-1 to TRBJ2-1, with TRBD2 identical over 8 bases. The germline V gene has CDR1 DFQATT and CDR2 SNEGSKA (reference sequence). CDR3 size: 12 residues. CDR3: CSPSGRINEQFF. In DNA form, the CDR3 reads TGCAGCCCAAGCGGGAGAATAAATGAGCAGTTCTTC.

Here the CDR3 reads CSVYLGFDEQFF. CDR3 DNA sequence: TGCAGCGTCTATCTCGGATTCGATGAGCAGTTCTTC. The chain links TRBV29-1 to TRBJ2-1; D remains unclear. This CDR3 spans 12 amino acids. V lost 6 bases and J lost 8, with 14 bases in between. The germline V gene has CDR1 SQVTM and CDR2 ANQGSEA.

This clonotype was counted between two and nine times. The V call is TRBV12-3 or TRBV12-4, the J call TRBJ2-1; D is possibly TRBD2 (6 bases). The V gene lost 3 bases and the J gene lost 7 bases, with 19 bases spanning the gap. The CDR3 is 16 amino acids. Here the CDR3 DNA reads TGTGCCAGCAGTTTGGAGGGGCCCGGGGTCGGTAATGAGCAGTTCTTC. It codes for CASSLEGPGVGNEQFF.

This clonotype came up many times. The chain's CDR3 is CASSYPPTGLAGYEQYF. CDR3 DNA sequence: TGTGCCAGCAGTTACCCACCTACGGGACTAGCGGGATATGAGCAGTACTTC. V usage is TRBV6-5 and J usage is TRBJ2-7; 13 bases agree with TRBD2. This CDR3 is built from 17 residues. Germline CDR1 is MNHEY and CDR2 is SVGAGI. J was trimmed by 7 bases and V by 2 bases; bases with no gene match: 11.

This clonotype occurred a few times. The genes are TRBV20-1 and TRBJ2-3; TRBD1 agrees at 8 bases. Looked up from germline, CDR1 is DFQATT and CDR2 is SNEGSKA (reference sequence). The CDR3 extends over 16 amino acids. V dropped 0 bases and J dropped 3; count of bases not matched to a gene: 8. CDR3 nucleotides: TGCAGTGCTAGAGATCCTTGGACAGGGAATACAGATACGCAGTATTTT. This codes for CSARDPWTGNTDTQYF.

This clonotype was seen a handful of times. The CDR3 here is CASSPLSNYGYTF. In DNA form, the CDR3 reads TGTGCCAGCAGTCCTCTATCAAACTATGGCTACACCTTC. The chain has TRBV12-3 or TRBV12-4 and TRBJ1-2; D is undetermined. The germline V and J ends were trimmed by 5 bases and 2 bases, with 9 bases remaining between them. CDR3 length: 13 residues.

This clonotype was picked up a small number of times. This rearrangement joins TRBV20-1 to TRBJ1-2; maybe TRBD1 (5 bases). Trimming shortened V by 6 bases and J by 7 bases, and 15 bases separated the two germline ends. This CDR3 contains 12 residues. CDR1 and CDR2 from the germline V gene are DFQATT and SNEGSKA (reference sequence). The CDR3 sequence is CSATTGVSGYTF. The CDR3 nucleotides read TGCAGTGCGACTACAGGAGTGAGTGGCTACACCTTC.

This clonotype was seen only a few times. J is TRBJ1-6 and V is TRBV10-3; D possibly corresponds to TRBD1 (5 bases). The CDR3 consists of 16 residues. Trimming left V 0 bases short and J 4 bases short, with 10 bases between. Germline V CDR1 and CDR2: ENHRY, SYGVKD. CDR3 residues: CAISESTDPYNSPLHF. CDR3 DNA: TGTGCCATCAGTGAGTCGACAGATCCTTATAATTCACCCCTCCACTTT.

The genes are TRBV28 and TRBJ2-1; the match to TRBD2 covers 7 bases. Germline CDR1 is MDHEN and CDR2 is SYDVKM. The ends lost 7 bases at V and 0 bases at J; junction bases unmatched: 6. The CDR3 spans 15 residues. The CDR3 protein is CASTTGGISYNEQFF. CDR3 in DNA: TGTGCCAGCACCACCGGGGGGATCTCCTACAATGAGCAGTTCTTC.

J is TRBJ2-7 and V is TRBV10-2; 9 bases map to TRBD1. Germline assignment: CDR1 WSHSY and CDR2 SAAADI. CDR3 length equals 14 residues. The V and J ends lost 4 bases and 4 bases, in that order; junction bases with no gene match: 5. CDR3 protein: CASSVGDRAYEQYF. The DNA of the CDR3 is TGCGCCAGCAGTGTCGGGGACAGGGCTTACGAGCAGTACTTC.